One and the same sample provided the 29 T cell receptor beta chains below, sequenced in a study of blood T cell repertoires in COVID-19. Method: immunoSEQ multiplex PCR; TCRdb's copy keeps in-frame clones and lacks some. This table has about 8,000 clones, 70% to 85% appearing once. The sequenced material came from peripheral blood. The source of these receptors is a human donor in a cohort sampled during active COVID-19.

This chain links TRBV20-1 with TRBJ2-2; D remains ambiguous. CDR3 length equals 13 residues. The V gene's germline CDR1 is DFQATT and CDR2 SNEGSKA (reference sequence). V was trimmed by 3 bases and J by 1 base, leaving 6 bases between them. Written as DNA, the CDR3 is TGCAGTGCTAGTGGGCAGAACACCGGGGAGCTGTTTTTT. This gives the protein CSASGQNTGELFF.

V gene TRBV5-1 combines with J gene TRBJ2-1; 9 positions match TRBD2. The CDR3 consists of 16 residues. Trimming took 0 bases from V and 10 from J; bases not matched to a gene: 11. Per the germline V gene, CDR1 is SGHRS and CDR2 is YFSETQ. CDR3 nucleotide sequence: TGCGCCAGCAGCTTGGGGTCCGCGGGAGGGCCTATCGAGCAGTTCTTC. It codes for CASSLGSAGGPIEQFF.

This chain uses TRBV29-1 with TRBJ1-5; weak D call: TRBD1 (5 bases). The V gene lost 2 bases and the J gene lost 7 bases, with 18 bases spanning the gap. The germline CDR1 and CDR2 sequences are SQVTM and ANQGSEA. This CDR3 has 15 residues. The CDR3 here is CSVEKAGRRGQPQHF. DNA of the CDR3: TGCAGCGTTGAAAAGGCGGGTCGGCGGGGGCAGCCCCAGCATTTT.

The chain combines TRBV11-2 with TRBJ2-3; D call uncertain. Germline V CDR1 and CDR2: SGHAT, FQNNGV. CDR3 size: 14 residues. Trimming stripped 5 bases from V and 0 bases from J, with 9 bases between. The chain's CDR3 is CASSRVSSTDTQYF. Written as DNA, the CDR3 is TGTGCCAGCAGCCGGGTCTCTAGCACAGATACGCAGTATTTT.

V is TRBV19 and J is TRBJ2-2, with TRBD2 identical over 10 bases. The V and J ends lost 2 bases and 0 bases, in that order; junction bases with no gene match: 0. This CDR3 has 16 amino acids. CDR1 and CDR2 (germline): LNHDA, SQIVND (reference sequence). The CDR3: CASSITSGANTGELFF. The CDR3 DNA reads as TGTGCCAGTAGTATAACTAGCGGGGCGAACACCGGGGAGCTGTTTTTT.

The V and J genes are TRBV7-2 and TRBJ1-4, with 9 nucleotides matching TRBD1. Per the germline V gene, CDR1 is SGHTA and CDR2 is FQGNSA. The CDR3 totals 14 residues. V dropped 8 bases and J dropped 8; count of bases not matched to a gene: 9. The DNA of the CDR3 is TGTGCCAGCGGTCTACAGGGGGCAGGGGAAAAACTGTTTTTT. Its translation: CASGLQGAGEKLFF.

This sequence joins TRBV6-4 and TRBJ2-3; 9 bases are shared with TRBD2. This CDR3 has 16 residues. J gave up 3 bases and V 7 bases, and 11 bases lay outside the gene matches. Germline loops: CDR1 MRHNA, CDR2 SNTAGT. The CDR3 protein is CASKKLAGSLTDTQYF. The CDR3 bases are TGTGCCAGCAAAAAACTAGCGGGCTCTCTGACAGATACGCAGTATTTT.

This chain uses TRBV2 with TRBJ2-3; 9 positions agree with TRBD1. Trimming took 6 bases from V and 3 from J; bases not matched to a gene: 7. The CDR3 spans 15 residues. Germline loops: CDR1 SNHLY, CDR2 FYNNEI. The CDR3 DNA is TGTGCCAGCAGGGTCAGGACAGGGGCGACAGATACGCAGTATTTT. Amino acid sequence: CASRVRTGATDTQYF.

The chain links TRBV6-4 to TRBJ2-3; 8 bases map to TRBD2. V shed 6 bases and J 7 bases; nucleotides not matched to a gene: 9. The CDR3 length is 14 residues. Germline V gene data show CDR1 as MRHNA and CDR2 as SNTAGT. DNA for the CDR3: TGTGCCAGCAGCCCCGGGACTAGTGCAAATACGCAGTATTTT. Protein: CASSPGTSANTQYF.

The chain uses TRBV6-5 and TRBJ1-6; 11 nucleotides align to TRBD1. CDR3 size: 13 residues. After removal of 11 bases from V and 10 bases from J, the junction contained 7 bases not matched to a gene. Looked up from germline, CDR1 is MNHEY and CDR2 is SVGAGI. CDR3 coding DNA: TGTGCCGGACAGGGGGCCCCTAGGTCACCCCTCCACTTT. This codes for CAGQGAPRSPLHF.

The chain combines TRBV6-6 with TRBJ2-5; 7 positions match TRBD1. Trimming cost V 6 bases and J 2 bases; bases outside gene matches: 6. Germline V gene data show CDR1 as MNHNY and CDR2 as SVGAGI (reference sequence). This CDR3 comprises 14 residues. CDR3 residues: CASRYGQVQETQYF. The CDR3 DNA follows: TGTGCCAGCAGATACGGACAGGTTCAAGAGACCCAGTACTTC.

The V gene is TRBV30, the J gene TRBJ2-7, with a weak D call TRBD1 (5 bases). V lost 5 bases, J lost 1 base, and 18 bases lay in between. The germline gives CDR1 GTSNPN, CDR2 SVGIG (reference sequence). The CDR3 length is 15 residues. CDR3 coding DNA: TGTGCCTGGCTGCCCCCGCTGGCAGGGTCCTACGAGCAGTACGTC. This codes for CAWLPPLAGSYEQYV.

The rearrangement joins TRBV7-8 to TRBJ2-7, with 9 nucleotides matching TRBD1. CDR3 length: 14 residues. The V and J ends lost 5 bases and 3 bases, in that order; junction bases with no gene match: 5. Germline V lookup: CDR1 SGHVS, CDR2 FQNEAQ. CDR3 in amino acids: CASSQGQGVYEQYF. The CDR3 DNA is TGTGCCAGCAGCCAGGGACAGGGAGTCTACGAGCAGTACTTC.

The chain carries TRBV29-1 and TRBJ2-7; 7 positions match TRBD2. This CDR3 has 12 residues. The germline V gene encodes CDR1 SQVTM and CDR2 ANQGSEA. J gave up 3 bases and V 6 bases, and 5 bases lay outside the gene matches. The CDR3 sequence: CSVSGGSYEQYF. CDR3 bases: TGCAGCGTGTCCGGGGGGAGCTACGAGCAGTACTTC.

The chain employs TRBV10-2 and TRBJ2-1; 11 bases are shared with TRBD2. This CDR3 contains 15 residues. Germline V gene lookup returns CDR1 WSHSY and CDR2 SAAADI. V shed 5 bases, J shed 4 bases, and the junction held 4 bases outside the gene matches. Written as DNA, the CDR3 is TGCGCCAGCAGTCTACTAGCGGGGGTGTACAATGAGCAGTTCTTC. It translates to CASSLLAGVYNEQFF.

This clone appeared a few times. The chain combines TRBV4-3 with TRBJ2-7, with D possibly TRBD2 on 5 matching bases. CDR1 and CDR2 (germline): LGHNA, YSLEER. Trimming cost V 0 bases and J 1 base, with 13 bases left between them. The CDR3 has 16 amino acids. The CDR3 reads CASSQDWTDSSYEQYF. The CDR3 nucleotides read TGCGCCAGCAGCCAAGATTGGACTGACTCTTCCTACGAGCAGTACTTC.

V gene TRBV18 combines with J gene TRBJ1-5, with TRBD1 identical over 9 bases. Losses at the gene ends were 3 bases for V and 5 bases for J; bases not matched to a gene: 8. Germline CDR1 is KGHSH and CDR2 is LQKENI. The CDR3 runs 16 residues. CDR3 residues: CASSPPGQGRDQPQHF. CDR3 coding DNA: TGTGCCAGCTCACCCCCCGGACAGGGGAGGGATCAGCCCCAGCATTTT.

This rearrangement joins TRBV2 to TRBJ1-5, with D perhaps matching TRBD1 (6 bases). Germline loops: CDR1 SNHLY, CDR2 FYNNEI. The V end was cut by 6 bases, the J end by 0 bases, with 12 bases between. CDR3 length equals 15 residues. CDR3 loop: CASRTGTYSNQPQHF. In DNA, the CDR3 is TGTGCCAGCAGGACAGGAACTTATAGCAATCAGCCCCAGCATTTT.

CDR3 nucleotide sequence: TGTGCCAGCAGCCCCCTATATGGAGATAATTCACCCCTCCACTTT. This codes for CASSPLYGDNSPLHF. V is TRBV9 and J is TRBJ1-6; the D is unclear. V lost 4 bases and J 5 bases, leaving 13 bases between the germline ends. The germline V gene encodes CDR1 SGDLS and CDR2 YYNGEE. The CDR3 has 15 residues.

The chain recombines TRBV6-2 or TRBV6-3 with TRBJ2-5; 9 bases are shared with TRBD1. Germline V CDR1 and CDR2: MNHEY, SVGEGT. This CDR3 spans 19 amino acids. The V gene end was trimmed by 0 bases and the J gene end by 1 base; junction bases not matched to a gene: 12. The CDR3 reads CASSYSRDRAPLFQETQYF. CDR3 nucleotides: TGTGCCAGCAGTTACTCCCGGGACAGGGCTCCACTCTTCCAAGAGACCCAGTACTTC.

This rearrangement joins TRBV5-1 to TRBJ2-5; 12 bases fit TRBD2. Germline CDR1 SGHRS, CDR2 YFSETQ. V was pared by 4 bases and J by 5 bases, with 6 bases of the junction left unmatched. CDR3 size: 15 residues. The CDR3 bases are TGCGCCAGCAGCGTACTAGCGGGGGGCCGCGAGACCCAGTACTTC. Translation: CASSVLAGGRETQYF.

The CDR3 loop is CASRVSAARHEQYF. The CDR3 DNA reads TGTGCCAGCAGGGTCTCCGCGGCGCGGCACGAGCAGTACTTC. The chain links TRBV27 to TRBJ2-7, with D hard to call. V shed 6 bases and J shed 5 bases, with 17 bases lying between them. The CDR3 has 14 amino acids. Germline V gives CDR1 MNHEY, CDR2 SMNVEV (reference sequence).

This clone was counted a single time. The CDR3 nucleotides are TGTGCCAGCAGCGTAGGTGCGAGTGCGGGGACCGGGGAGCTGTTTTTT. Its protein product is CASSVGASAGTGELFF. The genes are TRBV9 and TRBJ2-2, with D perhaps TRBD2 (6 bases). V lost 0 bases and J 5 bases, leaving 14 bases between the germline ends. Germline CDR1 and CDR2: SGDLS and YYNGEE. The CDR3 covers 16 residues.

By proportion, this clone is large. The CDR3 DNA is TGTGCCATCAGTGAGTCATATGATTCACCCCTCCACTTT. This codes for CAISESYDSPLHF. The chain couples TRBV10-3 to TRBJ1-6, with D unresolved. Trimming stripped 0 bases from V and 8 bases from J, with 5 bases between. CDR1 and CDR2 from the germline V gene are ENHRY and SYGVKD. This CDR3 has 13 residues.

This chain uses TRBV7-2 with TRBJ2-5; TRBD2 matches at 14 bases. The germline gives CDR1 SGHTA, CDR2 FQGNSA. Trimming cost V 4 bases and J 2 bases; bases outside gene matches: 6. The CDR3 spans 17 residues. CDR3 protein: CASSSPGLAGGQETQYF. The CDR3 nucleotides read TGTGCCAGCAGCTCCCCCGGACTAGCGGGGGGACAAGAGACCCAGTACTTC.

This clone was seen only once. This rearrangement joins TRBV7-9 to TRBJ2-7; D might be TRBD2 (6 bases). CDR1 and CDR2 (germline): SEHNR, FQNEAQ (reference sequence). V was clipped by 7 bases and J by 2 bases, with 12 bases between them. The CDR3 totals 13 residues. The CDR3 DNA sequence: TGTGCCAGCACTCGGGAGTCCCCCTACGAGCAGTACTTC. Translating gives CASTRESPYEQYF.

The genes are TRBV29-1 and TRBJ2-2; D uncertain. The CDR3 has 13 amino acids. Trimming took off 4 bases at V and 3 bases at J, with 9 bases between the two ends. In germline, CDR1 is SQVTM, CDR2 ANQGSEA. The CDR3 DNA follows: TGCAGCGTTGGCCGAGACTACACCGGGGAGCTGTTTTTT. Its protein product is CSVGRDYTGELFF.

The chain has TRBV18 and TRBJ2-1; 11 nucleotides agree with TRBD1. J gave up 6 bases and V 3 bases, and 1 base lay outside the gene matches. This CDR3 spans 14 amino acids. Germline-derived CDR1 and CDR2 are KGHSH and LQKENI. CDR3 sequence reads: CASSPGQGGNEQFF. CDR3 coding DNA: TGTGCCAGCTCACCGGGACAGGGGGGCAATGAGCAGTTCTTC.

V usage is TRBV6-5 and J usage is TRBJ1-1; no firm D call. The CDR3 spans 16 residues. Per the germline V gene, CDR1 is MNHEY and CDR2 is SVGAGI. The V end was cut by 4 bases, the J end by 2 bases, with 17 bases between. The CDR3 DNA is TGTGCCAGCAGTTCTCGCCCGAGCCTTATAAACACTGAAGCTTTCTTT. It encodes CASSSRPSLINTEAFF.